The 26 T cell receptor beta chains listed next were all sequenced from one sample in a study of shared T cell receptors in the human thymus. The table came from immunoSEQ multiplex PCR; TCRdb's copy has only in-frame clones and leaves some out. The data show more than 550,000 clones, around 85% seen once. These same data were also listed under a study on human thymus T cells.

The sample consisted of thymocytes. The origin of the receptors is a girl under three years old with a congenital heart defect.

The gene calls are TRBV5-5 and TRBJ1-2; D unresolved. CDR3 size: 15 residues. V dropped 2 bases and J dropped 0 bases, with 11 bases sitting between them. The germline CDR1 and CDR2 sequences are SGHKS and YYEKEE (reference sequence). CDR3 DNA sequence: TGTGCCAGCAGCTTTTTCAGGCCTACTAACTATGGCTACACCTTC. The encoded protein is CASSFFRPTNYGYTF.

This chain joins TRBV6-5 and TRBJ1-2, with TRBD1 identical over 7 bases. V lost 8 bases to trimming and J lost 10 bases; unmatched junction nucleotides: 10. This CDR3 has 12 residues. In germline, CDR1 is MNHEY, CDR2 SVGAGI. The CDR3 loop reads CASSEDRLDYTF. As DNA, the CDR3 is TGTGCCAGCTCAGAGGACAGGCTGGACTACACCTTC.

Notes on this clone: In the same sample, other DNA sequences code for this CDR3. The J gene is TRBJ1-6, the V gene TRBV2; possible D gene TRBD1, 5 bases. V gave up 6 bases and J gave up 0 bases, with 21 bases separating them. From germline, CDR1 is SNHLY and CDR2 FYNNEI. There are 19 residues in the CDR3. The CDR3 sequence is CASSPRRPSGGSYNSPLHF. The CDR3 bases are TGTGCCAGCAGCCCCAGGCGGCCCTCGGGGGGCTCCTATAATTCACCCCTCCACTTT. Drawing the rest from reference TRBV2 and TRBJ1-6, the complete variable domain is EPEVTQTPSHQVTQMGQEVILRCVPISNHLYFYWYRQILGQKVEFLVSFYNNEISEKSEIFDDQFSVERPDGSNFTLKIRSTKLEDSAMYFCASSPRRPSGGSYNSPLHFGNGTRLTVT.

The chain combines TRBV5-1 with TRBJ2-5; the match to TRBD2 covers 16 bases. Trimming cost V 4 bases and J 0 bases; bases outside gene matches: 3. The CDR3 spans 17 residues. Germline V gives CDR1 SGHRS, CDR2 YFSETQ. CDR3 sequence: CASSPGTSGGDQETQYF. The CDR3 DNA is TGCGCCAGCAGCCCCGGGACTAGCGGGGGGGACCAAGAGACCCAGTACTTC. Full variable domain (rest looked up from reference TRBV5-1 and TRBJ2-5): KAGVTQTPRYLIKTRGQQVTLSCSPISGHRSVSWYQQTPGQGLQFLFEYFSETQRNKGNFPGRFSGRQFSNSRSEMNVSTLELGDSALYLCASSPGTSGGDQETQYFGPGTRLLVL.

CDR3 nucleotides: TGTGCCAGCAGTGACCTCATAGCGGGGGGCGCAGATACGCAGTATTTT. This gives the protein CASSDLIAGGADTQYF. The J gene is TRBJ2-3, the V gene TRBV11-2; 10 nucleotides align to TRBD2. V dropped 6 bases and J dropped 4; count of bases not matched to a gene: 10. Germline values: CDR1 SGHAT, CDR2 FQNNGV. CDR3 length: 16 amino acids.

This rearrangement joins TRBV6-5 to TRBJ2-7, with D possibly matching TRBD1 (6 bases). Germline loops: CDR1 MNHEY, CDR2 SVGAGI. Trimming stripped 4 bases from V and 1 base from J, with 17 bases between. The CDR3 is made up of 16 amino acids. CDR3: CASSSTDRWGSYEQYF. DNA for the CDR3: TGTGCCAGCAGTTCTACAGACAGGTGGGGATCCTACGAGCAGTACTTC.

This chain connects TRBV4-3 to TRBJ2-3; D perhaps matches TRBD1 (6 bases). The CDR3 contains 16 residues. The germline V gene encodes CDR1 LGHNA and CDR2 YSLEER. The V end was cut by 1 base, the J end by 3 bases, with 14 bases between. CDR3 loop: CASSQVRGRATDTQYF. In DNA form, the CDR3 reads TGCGCCAGCAGCCAAGTCAGGGGCAGGGCTACAGATACGCAGTATTTT.

The chain links TRBV4-1 to TRBJ2-1, with 8 positions matching TRBD1. Germline values: CDR1 MGHRA, CDR2 YSYEKL. This CDR3 is built from 16 residues. V dropped 2 bases and J dropped 1; count of bases not matched to a gene: 4. Here the CDR3 reads CASSQYRDRSYNEQFF. The CDR3 nucleotides are TGCGCCAGCAGCCAATACCGGGACAGGTCCTACAATGAGCAGTTCTTC.

The V and J genes are TRBV6-5 and TRBJ1-2; 10 bases agree with TRBD1. Germline-derived CDR1 and CDR2 are MNHEY and SVGAGI. Losses at the gene ends were 2 bases for V and 8 bases for J; bases not matched to a gene: 8. There are 15 residues in the CDR3. CDR3 amino acids: CASSYLGQGLGGYTF. The CDR3 coding sequence is TGTGCCAGCAGTTACCTGGGACAGGGGTTGGGGGGCTACACCTTC.

A few counts support this clone. The chain joins TRBV2 to TRBJ2-3; tentative D call: TRBD1 (6 bases). Per germline, CDR1 SNHLY and CDR2 FYNNEI. V lost 6 bases, J lost 6 bases, and 13 bases lay in between. The length of the CDR3 is 13 residues. CDR3 in amino acids: CASRQGLSDTQYF. The CDR3 DNA sequence: TGTGCCAGCAGACAGGGCCTAAGTGATACGCAGTATTTT.

The V and J genes are TRBV7-2 and TRBJ2-3; D possibly corresponds to TRBD2 (5 bases). CDR1 and CDR2 (germline): SGHTA, FQGNSA. The CDR3 has 15 amino acids. Trimming cost V 4 bases and J 2 bases, with 13 bases left between them. CDR3 bases: TGTGCCAGCAGCTCCCCCGGGAAGGCCACAGATACGCAGTATTTT. Translating it yields CASSSPGKATDTQYF.

The chain links TRBV6-1 to TRBJ1-2; no clear D. The CDR3 length is 14 residues. Germline V CDR1 and CDR2: MNHNS, SASEGT. With 3 bases removed from V and 0 bases from J, the gap between germline ends came to 8 bases. As DNA, the CDR3 is TGTGCCAGCAGTGATCCGGTAGCTAACTATGGCTACACCTTC. Translated, it gives CASSDPVANYGYTF.

This clone has only one observation. V and J are TRBV2 and TRBJ1-4, with a tentative D call TRBD1 (5 bases). CDR3 size: 13 residues. The germline V and J ends were trimmed by 10 bases and 7 bases, with 16 bases remaining between them. Per the germline V gene, CDR1 is SNHLY and CDR2 is FYNNEI. The CDR3 spells CAILGGSCEKLFF. As DNA, the CDR3 is TGTGCCATTCTGGGGGGAAGTTGTGAAAAACTGTTTTTT.

The rearrangement uses TRBV2 and TRBJ1-1, with 7 bases lining up with TRBD1. V trimming: 5 bases; J trimming: 0 bases; junction bases outside the gene matches: 9. The CDR3 runs to 16 residues. Germline V gene sequence: CDR1 SNHLY, CDR2 FYNNEI. The CDR3 region has the DNA TGTGCCAGCAGTCTCCCGAGGACAGGCTTGAACACTGAAGCTTTCTTT. This gives the protein CASSLPRTGLNTEAFF.

The gene calls are TRBV6-7 and TRBJ2-1; TRBD1 agrees at 7 bases. TRBV6-7 is an open reading frame whose function is uncertain. After removal of 6 bases from V and 2 bases from J, the junction contained 13 bases not matched to a gene. The CDR3 has 17 residues. The CDR3 coding sequence is TGTGCCAGCAGAAGGGGACCAGACAGGGCCCCCTACAATGAGCAGTTCTTC. It encodes CASRRGPDRAPYNEQFF.

The rearrangement links TRBV29-1 to TRBJ1-2; the match to TRBD1 covers 7 bases. The germline V gene encodes CDR1 SQVTM and CDR2 ANQGSEA. J gave up 8 bases and V 4 bases, and 10 bases lay outside the gene matches. The CDR3 is 13 residues long. The CDR3 reads CSVGQGGGKGYTF. CDR3 bases: TGCAGCGTTGGTCAAGGAGGGGGCAAAGGCTACACCTTC.

The rearrangement joins TRBV5-5 to TRBJ2-5, with 9 nucleotides matching TRBD2. This CDR3 contains 14 residues. From germline, CDR1 is SGHKS and CDR2 YYEKEE (reference sequence). Trimming took 0 bases from V and 4 from J; bases not matched to a gene: 1. The CDR3 DNA reads TGTGCCAGCAGCTTGGCTAGCGGGGTAGAGACCCAGTACTTC. Translation: CASSLASGVETQYF.

This chain uses TRBV27 with TRBJ1-2; TRBD1 agrees at 7 bases. V shed 0 bases and J 6 bases; nucleotides not matched to a gene: 22. The CDR3 is 20 amino acids. Germline-derived CDR1 and CDR2 are MNHEY and SMNVEV (reference sequence). As DNA, the CDR3 is TGTGCCAGCAGTTTATCGAATCAACAATGGGGATGGAGGGGGCGACATGGCTACACCTTC. Its protein product is CASSLSNQQWGWRGRHGYTF.

This clone appeared a few times. The chain uses TRBV5-1 and TRBJ1-1, with 10 bases identical to TRBD1. After removal of 4 bases from V and 2 bases from J, the junction contained 11 bases not matched to a gene. Germline V lookup: CDR1 SGHRS, CDR2 YFSETQ. This CDR3 is built from 17 residues. This CDR3 is CASSPLSTGGGNTEAFF. The CDR3 coding sequence is TGCGCCAGCAGCCCCCTATCGACAGGGGGCGGAAACACTGAAGCTTTCTTT.

The V gene is TRBV15, the J gene TRBJ1-5, with 7 bases fitting TRBD1. Germline-derived CDR1 and CDR2 are LNHNV and YYDKDF (reference sequence). After removal of 0 bases from V and 3 bases from J, the junction contained 11 bases not matched to a gene. The CDR3 sequence is 18 residues long. The CDR3 is CATSREGGRDTYNQPQHF. In DNA, the CDR3 is TGTGCCACCAGCAGAGAAGGGGGCCGGGACACTTACAATCAGCCCCAGCATTTT.

The rearrangement uses TRBV6-1 and TRBJ2-1; D ambiguous. The germline V and J ends were trimmed by 2 bases and 5 bases, with 7 bases remaining between them. CDR3 length: 13 amino acids. Per the germline V gene, CDR1 is MNHNS and CDR2 is SASEGT. In DNA form, the CDR3 reads TGTGCCAGCAGTGAACGTCTAGACAATGAGCAGTTCTTC. This gives the protein CASSERLDNEQFF.

This rearrangement joins TRBV7-6 to TRBJ1-2; TRBD1 might be the D (5 bases). The CDR3 covers 13 residues. Germline values: CDR1 SGHVS, CDR2 FNYEAQ. Trimming cost V 4 bases and J 5 bases, with 11 bases left between them. The CDR3 coding sequence is TGTGCCAGCAGCTCCGGGACTGTATATGGCTACACCTTC. This codes for CASSSGTVYGYTF.

This clone showed up just once. This chain joins TRBV5-4 and TRBJ1-2, with D possibly TRBD1 on 5 matching bases. The length of the CDR3 is 16 residues. Germline V CDR1 and CDR2: SGHNT, YYREEE (reference sequence). Trimming pared 0 bases from V and 2 bases from J, leaving 14 bases between. The CDR3 region is CASSLAGGKANYGYTF. The DNA for the CDR3 is TGTGCCAGCAGCTTGGCCGGGGGGAAGGCAAACTATGGCTACACCTTC.

The chain carries TRBV2 and TRBJ2-3; 16 bases line up with TRBD2. Germline CDR1 is SNHLY and CDR2 is FYNNEI. This CDR3 contains 17 residues. V shed 5 bases, J shed 4 bases, and the junction held 6 bases outside the gene matches. Here the CDR3 reads CASSNPGLAGGPDTQYF. The CDR3 DNA reads as TGTGCCAGCAGTAACCCGGGACTAGCGGGGGGGCCAGATACGCAGTATTTT.

The V gene is TRBV5-1, the J gene TRBJ2-3, with 16 nucleotides matching TRBD2. With 5 bases clipped from V and 2 bases from J, the junction kept 8 bases outside the gene matches. Germline CDR1 and CDR2: SGHRS and YFSETQ. The CDR3 length is 18 residues. CDR3 protein: CASRWGLAGGRHTDTQYF. CDR3 in DNA: TGCGCCAGCAGGTGGGGACTAGCGGGGGGGAGGCACACAGATACGCAGTATTTT. Drawing the rest from reference TRBV5-1 and TRBJ2-3, the complete variable domain is KAGVTQTPRYLIKTRGQQVTLSCSPISGHRSVSWYQQTPGQGLQFLFEYFSETQRNKGNFPGRFSGRQFSNSRSEMNVSTLELGDSALYLCASRWGLAGGRHTDTQYFGPGTRLTVL.

The rearrangement links TRBV10-2 to TRBJ2-7, with D possibly TRBD1 on 6 matching bases. CDR3 size: 16 residues. The germline V gene has CDR1 WSHSY and CDR2 SAAADI. Deletions cut 10 bases from V and 0 bases from J, with 22 bases between. This chain's CDR3 is CATDRLLALSSYEQYF. CDR3 DNA sequence: TGCGCCACCGACAGGCTCCTCGCCCTTAGCTCCTACGAGCAGTACTTC.